This T cell receptor (beta chain) was found in a study of T-cell reconstitution after alpha-beta-depleted transplantation in children. V was clipped by 4 bases and J by 10 bases, with 14 bases between them. Germline assignment: CDR1 SGHRS and CDR2 YFSETQ. The CDR3 contains 12 residues. The TCRbeta library incorporated unique molecular identifiers. TCRdb called the PCR reads again in MiXCR, with one record for every CDR3 protein. Among a few hundred thousand distinct CDR3 sequences listed, roughly 20% were seen once. The specimen was PBMCs from the stem cell graft donor, collected from the stem cell graft. The genes are TRBV5-1 and TRBJ1-1; tentatively, D is TRBD1 (6 bases). The sequence came from a human donor who donated a stem cell graft to a child with acute myeloid leukemia. The CDR3 sequence: CASSPQGNPAFF. As DNA, the CDR3 is TGCGCCAGCAGCCCACAGGGCAATCCAGCTTTCTTT.